This T cell receptor beta chain emerged from a study of spatial heterogeneity in lung cancer. TCRdb recomputed calls from the 5' RACE reads with MiXCR, one row per CDR3 protein. The sample holds about 12,000 distinct CDR3 sequences, approximately 15% seen once. Regarding time point: sample taken at primary tumor resection. Unsorted whole RNA of tumor, nontumor lung or frozen PBMC was sequenced. This TCR was sampled from a male donor with early-stage non-small cell lung cancer. This sample comprised PBMCs, obtained at surgery.

This CDR3 reads CASSFPSSGVAKNIQYF. CDR3 DNA: TGTGCCAGCAGTTTCCCGTCTAGCGGAGTAGCCAAAAACATTCAGTACTTC. The rearrangement links TRBV28 to TRBJ2-4; 7 bases agree with TRBD2. CDR3 length: 17 amino acids. J lost 0 bases, V lost 3 bases, and 8 bases had no gene match. Germline V lookup: CDR1 MDHEN, CDR2 SYDVKM.